This TCR beta chain was obtained from a study of blood T cell repertoires in COVID-19. Whole-study context: COVID-19 samples collected from the United States, Italy and Spain covered acute and convalescent phases.

CDR1 is MDHEN and CDR2 is SYDVKM in the germline V gene. This CDR3 contains 16 residues. The V end lost 5 bases, the J end lost 6 bases, and 21 bases lay between the germline ends. Original data processing: For nucleated cells, counts were estimated from reference gene primer amplification. Sequencing was performed with immunoSEQ multiplex PCR; in TCRdb, only in-frame clones are kept and a portion is missing. Clonal size and the V and J genes are those of that table, whereas D and trimming came from the DNA. The sample carries some 300,000 clones, roughly 89% recorded once. Source material: PBMCs or T cells enriched from blood (not recorded which). This receptor was taken from a woman in her forties or fifties who had been exposed to COVID-19. This rearrangement joins TRBV28 to TRBJ2-3; possibly TRBD1 for D (6 bases). Written as DNA, the CDR3 is TGTGCCAGCAGTCCCGGACAGAAAAAACTTCGGGATACGCAGTATTTT. Its translation is CASSPGQKKLRDTQYF.